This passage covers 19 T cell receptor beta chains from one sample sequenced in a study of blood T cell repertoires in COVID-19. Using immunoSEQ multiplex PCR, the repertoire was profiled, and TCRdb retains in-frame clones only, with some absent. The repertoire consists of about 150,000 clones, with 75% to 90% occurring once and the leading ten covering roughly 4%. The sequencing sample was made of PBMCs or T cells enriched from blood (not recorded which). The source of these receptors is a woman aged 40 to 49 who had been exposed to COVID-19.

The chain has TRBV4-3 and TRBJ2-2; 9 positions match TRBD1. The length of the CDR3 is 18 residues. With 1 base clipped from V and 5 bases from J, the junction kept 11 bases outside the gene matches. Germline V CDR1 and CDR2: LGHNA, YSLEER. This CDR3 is CASSQVSPGQGVTGELFF. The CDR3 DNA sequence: TGCGCCAGCAGCCAAGTTTCTCCGGGACAGGGAGTAACCGGGGAGCTGTTTTTT.

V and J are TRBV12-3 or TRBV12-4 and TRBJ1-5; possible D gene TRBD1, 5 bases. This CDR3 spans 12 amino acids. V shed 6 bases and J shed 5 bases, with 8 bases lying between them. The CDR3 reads CASRRGYQPQHF. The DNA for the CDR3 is TGTGCCAGCAGACGGGGGTATCAGCCCCAGCATTTT.

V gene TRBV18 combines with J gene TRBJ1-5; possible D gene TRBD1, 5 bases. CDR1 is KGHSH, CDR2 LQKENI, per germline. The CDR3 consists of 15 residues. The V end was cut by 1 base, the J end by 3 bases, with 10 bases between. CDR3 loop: CASSPLAGNNQPQHF. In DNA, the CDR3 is TGTGCCAGCTCACCACTTGCAGGGAACAATCAGCCCCAGCATTTT.

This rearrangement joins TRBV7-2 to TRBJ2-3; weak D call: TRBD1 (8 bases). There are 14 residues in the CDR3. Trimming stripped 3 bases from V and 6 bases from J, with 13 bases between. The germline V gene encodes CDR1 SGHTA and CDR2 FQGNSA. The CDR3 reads CASSFTGGVDTQYF. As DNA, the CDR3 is TGTGCCAGCAGCTTTACAGGGGGGGTCGATACGCAGTATTTT.

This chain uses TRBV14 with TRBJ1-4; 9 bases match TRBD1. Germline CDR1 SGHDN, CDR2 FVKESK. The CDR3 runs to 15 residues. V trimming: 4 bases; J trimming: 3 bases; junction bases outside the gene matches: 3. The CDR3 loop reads CASSRRTGANEKLFF. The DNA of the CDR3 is TGTGCCAGCAGCCGCCGGACAGGGGCTAATGAAAAACTGTTTTTT.

CDR3 in amino acids: CASSPATSGFSYEQYF. The CDR3 DNA follows: TGTGCCAGCAGTCCGGCGACTAGCGGGTTCTCCTACGAGCAGTACTTC. This chain uses TRBV14 with TRBJ2-7; TRBD2 matches 10 bases. Germline trimming cut 6 bases from V and 0 bases from J; bases unmatched to any gene: 8. There are 16 residues in the CDR3. The V gene's germline CDR1 is SGHDN and CDR2 FVKESK.

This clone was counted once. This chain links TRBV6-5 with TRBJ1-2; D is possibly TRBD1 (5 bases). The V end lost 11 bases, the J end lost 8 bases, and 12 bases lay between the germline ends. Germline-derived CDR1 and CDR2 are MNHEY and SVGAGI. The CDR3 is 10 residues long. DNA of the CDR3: TGTGCCGCGGGGCGTGGCGGCTACACCTTC. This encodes CAAGRGGYTF.

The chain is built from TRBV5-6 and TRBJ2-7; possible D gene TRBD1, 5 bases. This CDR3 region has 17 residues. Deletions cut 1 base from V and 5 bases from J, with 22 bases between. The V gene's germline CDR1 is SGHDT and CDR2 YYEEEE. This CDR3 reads CASSLSSVSAGPHEQYF. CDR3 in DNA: TGTGCCAGCAGCTTGTCCTCCGTATCGGCAGGGCCACACGAGCAGTACTTC.

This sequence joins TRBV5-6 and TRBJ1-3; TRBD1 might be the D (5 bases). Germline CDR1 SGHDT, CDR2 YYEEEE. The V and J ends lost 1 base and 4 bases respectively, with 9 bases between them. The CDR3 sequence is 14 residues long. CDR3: CASSLRTSGNTIYF. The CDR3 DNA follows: TGTGCCAGCAGCTTGAGGACATCAGGAAACACCATATATTTT.

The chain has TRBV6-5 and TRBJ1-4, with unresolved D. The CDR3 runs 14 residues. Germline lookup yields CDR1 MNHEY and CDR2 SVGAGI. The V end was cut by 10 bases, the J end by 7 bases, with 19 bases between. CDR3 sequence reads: CATSKDGSGEKLFF. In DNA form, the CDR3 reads TGTGCCACCTCAAAGGACGGCAGCGGTGAAAAACTGTTTTTT.

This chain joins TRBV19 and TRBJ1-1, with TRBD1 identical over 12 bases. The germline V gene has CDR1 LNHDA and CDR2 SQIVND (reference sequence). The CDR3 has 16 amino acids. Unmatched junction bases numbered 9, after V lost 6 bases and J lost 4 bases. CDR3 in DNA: TGTGCCAGTAGATCCCGGGACAGGGGGCCGGGCACTGAAGCTTTCTTT. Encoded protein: CASRSRDRGPGTEAFF. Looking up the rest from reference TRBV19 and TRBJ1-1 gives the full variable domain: DGGITQSPKYLFRKEGQNVTLSCEQNLNHDAMYWYRQDPGQGLRLIYYSQIVNDFQKGDIAEGYSVSREKKESFPLTVTSAQKNPTAFYLCASRSRDRGPGTEAFFGQGTRLTVV.

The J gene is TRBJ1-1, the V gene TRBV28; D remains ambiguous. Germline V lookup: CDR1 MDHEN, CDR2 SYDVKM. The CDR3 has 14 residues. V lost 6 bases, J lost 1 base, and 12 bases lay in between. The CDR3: CASRSPGGNTEAFF. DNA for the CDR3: TGTGCCAGCAGGTCCCCCGGAGGGAACACTGAAGCTTTCTTT.

CDR3 sequence (DNA): TGTGCCAGTAGCATTCCGGGTGAACTATTTCCCCTCCACTTT. Residues: CASSIPGELFPLHF. The chain employs TRBV19 and TRBJ1-6; D unresolved. The V end was cut by 6 bases, the J end by 13 bases, with 19 bases between. The germline CDR1 and CDR2 sequences are LNHDA and SQIVND (reference sequence). This CDR3 has 14 amino acids.

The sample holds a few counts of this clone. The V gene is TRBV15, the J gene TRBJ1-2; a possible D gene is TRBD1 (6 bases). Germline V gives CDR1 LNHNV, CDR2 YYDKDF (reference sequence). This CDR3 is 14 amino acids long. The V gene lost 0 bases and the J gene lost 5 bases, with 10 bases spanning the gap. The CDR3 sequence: CATSRDSQGYGYTF. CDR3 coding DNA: TGTGCCACCAGCAGAGATTCACAGGGATATGGCTACACCTTC.

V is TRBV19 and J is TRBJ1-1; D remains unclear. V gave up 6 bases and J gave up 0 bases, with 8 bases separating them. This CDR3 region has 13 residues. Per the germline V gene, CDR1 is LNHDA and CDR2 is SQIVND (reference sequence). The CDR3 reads CASRVEVNTEAFF. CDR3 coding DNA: TGTGCCAGTAGGGTGGAGGTGAACACTGAAGCTTTCTTT. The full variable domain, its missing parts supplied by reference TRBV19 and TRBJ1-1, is DGGITQSPKYLFRKEGQNVTLSCEQNLNHDAMYWYRQDPGQGLRLIYYSQIVNDFQKGDIAEGYSVSREKKESFPLTVTSAQKNPTAFYLCASRVEVNTEAFFGQGTRLTVV.

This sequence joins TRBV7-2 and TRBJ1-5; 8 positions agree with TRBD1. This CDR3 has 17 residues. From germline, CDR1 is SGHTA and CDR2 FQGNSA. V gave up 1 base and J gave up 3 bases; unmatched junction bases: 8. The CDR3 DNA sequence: TGTGCCAGCAGCTTAGATCCCGTCAGGGGGCACAATCAGCCCCAGCATTTT. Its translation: CASSLDPVRGHNQPQHF.

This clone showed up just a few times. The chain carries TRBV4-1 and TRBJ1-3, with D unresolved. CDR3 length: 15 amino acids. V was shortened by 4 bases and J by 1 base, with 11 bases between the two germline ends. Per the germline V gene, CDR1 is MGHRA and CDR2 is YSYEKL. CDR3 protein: CASSLRSGSGNTIYF. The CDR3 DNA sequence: TGCGCCAGCAGCCTGCGAAGCGGATCTGGAAACACCATATATTTT.

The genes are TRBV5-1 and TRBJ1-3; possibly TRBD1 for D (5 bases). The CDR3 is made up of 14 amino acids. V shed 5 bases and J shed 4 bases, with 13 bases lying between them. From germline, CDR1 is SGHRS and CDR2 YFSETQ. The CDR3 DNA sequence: TGCGCCAGCAGACCCCAGGGTGGGGGAAACACCATATATTTT. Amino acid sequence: CASRPQGGGNTIYF.

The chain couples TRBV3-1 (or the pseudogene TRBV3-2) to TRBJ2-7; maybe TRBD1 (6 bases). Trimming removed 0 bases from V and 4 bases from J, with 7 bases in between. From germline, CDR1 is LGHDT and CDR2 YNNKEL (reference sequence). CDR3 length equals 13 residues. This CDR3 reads CASSQEGTYEQYF. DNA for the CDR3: TGTGCCAGCAGCCAAGAGGGGACATACGAGCAGTACTTC.